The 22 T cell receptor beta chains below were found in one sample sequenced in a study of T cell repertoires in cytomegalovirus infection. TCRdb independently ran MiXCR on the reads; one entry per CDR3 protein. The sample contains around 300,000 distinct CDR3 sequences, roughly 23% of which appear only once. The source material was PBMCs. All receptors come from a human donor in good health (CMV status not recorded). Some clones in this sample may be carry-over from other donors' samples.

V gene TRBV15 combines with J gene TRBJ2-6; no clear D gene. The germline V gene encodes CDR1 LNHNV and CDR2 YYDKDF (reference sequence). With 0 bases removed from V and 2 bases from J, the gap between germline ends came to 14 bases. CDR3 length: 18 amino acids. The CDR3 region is CATSRDLGRMAGANVLTF. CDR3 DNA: TGTGCCACCAGCAGAGATCTGGGCAGGATGGCTGGGGCCAACGTCCTGACTTTC.

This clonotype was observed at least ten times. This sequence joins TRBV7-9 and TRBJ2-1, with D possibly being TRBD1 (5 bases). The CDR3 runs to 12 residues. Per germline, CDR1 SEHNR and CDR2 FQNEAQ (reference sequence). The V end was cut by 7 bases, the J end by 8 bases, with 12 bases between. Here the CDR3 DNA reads TGTGCCAGCAACGTAAGGGGTTATGAGCAGTTCTTC. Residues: CASNVRGYEQFF.

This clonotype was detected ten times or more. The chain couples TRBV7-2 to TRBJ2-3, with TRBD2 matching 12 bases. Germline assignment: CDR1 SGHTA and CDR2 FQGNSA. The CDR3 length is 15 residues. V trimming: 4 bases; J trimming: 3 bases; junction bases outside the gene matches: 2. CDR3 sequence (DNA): TGTGCCAGCAGCTCTAGCGGGAGGGCTACAGATACGCAGTATTTT. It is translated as CASSSSGRATDTQYF.

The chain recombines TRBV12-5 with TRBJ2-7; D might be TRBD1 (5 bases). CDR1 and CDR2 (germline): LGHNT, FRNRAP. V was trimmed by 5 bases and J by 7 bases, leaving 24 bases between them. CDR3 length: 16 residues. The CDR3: CASGNRWGSSPYEQYF. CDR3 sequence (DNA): TGTGCTAGTGGTAACCGCTGGGGCTCCTCGCCGTATGAGCAGTACTTC.

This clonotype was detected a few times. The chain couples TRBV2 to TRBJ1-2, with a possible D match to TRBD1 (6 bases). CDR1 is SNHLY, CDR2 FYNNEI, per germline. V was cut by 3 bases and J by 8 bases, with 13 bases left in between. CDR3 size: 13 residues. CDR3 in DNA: TGTGCCAGCAGTGAGGTCAGGGGAGAGGGCTACACCTTC. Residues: CASSEVRGEGYTF.

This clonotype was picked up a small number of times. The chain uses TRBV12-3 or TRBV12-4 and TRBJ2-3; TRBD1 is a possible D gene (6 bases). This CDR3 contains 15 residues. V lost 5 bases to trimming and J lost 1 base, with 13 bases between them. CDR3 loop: CASSPRSGGTDTQYF. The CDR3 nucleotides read TGTGCCAGCAGTCCACGCTCAGGGGGCACAGATACGCAGTATTTT.

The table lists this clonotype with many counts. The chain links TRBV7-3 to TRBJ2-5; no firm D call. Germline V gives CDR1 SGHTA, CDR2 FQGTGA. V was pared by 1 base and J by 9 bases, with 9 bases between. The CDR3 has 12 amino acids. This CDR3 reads CASSLNRGPQYF. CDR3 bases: TGTGCCAGCAGCTTAAACCGCGGTCCCCAGTACTTC.

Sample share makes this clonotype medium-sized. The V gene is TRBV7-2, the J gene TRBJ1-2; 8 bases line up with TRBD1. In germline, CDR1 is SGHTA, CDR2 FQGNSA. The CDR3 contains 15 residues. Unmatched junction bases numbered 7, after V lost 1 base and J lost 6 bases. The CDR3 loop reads CASSLVWQGADGYTF. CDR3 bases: TGTGCCAGCAGCTTAGTTTGGCAGGGGGCGGATGGCTACACCTTC.

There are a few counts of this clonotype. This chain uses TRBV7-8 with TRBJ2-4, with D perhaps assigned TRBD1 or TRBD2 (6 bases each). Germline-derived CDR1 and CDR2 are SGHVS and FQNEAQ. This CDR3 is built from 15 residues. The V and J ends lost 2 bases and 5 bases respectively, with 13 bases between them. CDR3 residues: CASSLRGGGENIQYF. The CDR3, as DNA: TGTGCCAGCAGCTTACGAGGGGGAGGCGAAAACATTCAGTACTTC.

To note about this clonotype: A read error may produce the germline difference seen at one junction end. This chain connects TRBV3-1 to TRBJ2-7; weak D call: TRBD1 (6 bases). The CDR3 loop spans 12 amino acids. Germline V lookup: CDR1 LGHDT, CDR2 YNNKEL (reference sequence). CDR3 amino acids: CATQGPSYEQYF. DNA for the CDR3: TGTGCCACCCAGGGGCCCTCCTACGAGCAATACTTC.

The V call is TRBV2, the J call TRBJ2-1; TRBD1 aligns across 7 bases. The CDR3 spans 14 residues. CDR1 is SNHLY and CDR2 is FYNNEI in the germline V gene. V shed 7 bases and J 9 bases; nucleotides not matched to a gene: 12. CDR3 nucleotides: TGTGCCAGCACCATTCGACAGGGAACGAGTGAGCAGTTCTTC. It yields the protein CASTIRQGTSEQFF.

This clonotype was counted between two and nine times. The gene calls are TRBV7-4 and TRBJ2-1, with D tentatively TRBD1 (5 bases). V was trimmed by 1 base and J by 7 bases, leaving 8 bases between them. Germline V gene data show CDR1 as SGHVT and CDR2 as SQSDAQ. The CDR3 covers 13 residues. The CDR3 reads CASSLVGVNEQFF. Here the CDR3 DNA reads TGTGCCAGCAGCTTAGTAGGGGTGAATGAGCAGTTCTTC.

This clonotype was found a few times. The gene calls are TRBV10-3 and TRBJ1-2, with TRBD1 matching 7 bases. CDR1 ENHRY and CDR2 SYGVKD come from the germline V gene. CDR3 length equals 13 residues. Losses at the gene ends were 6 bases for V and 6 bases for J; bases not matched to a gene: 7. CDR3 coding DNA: TGTGCCATCAGGGTCGGGACAGCCGATGGCTACACCTTC. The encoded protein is CAIRVGTADGYTF.

This CDR3 is CASSQNRLSQGSGELFF. CDR3 coding DNA: TGCGCCAGCAGTCAAAATCGCCTATCCCAAGGTTCCGGGGAGCTGTTTTTT. The V and J genes are TRBV23-1 and TRBJ2-2, with no clear D. TRBV23-1 is reported as an ORF; its role is uncertain. The CDR3 is 17 amino acids. V was clipped by 2 bases and J by 6 bases, with 19 bases between them.

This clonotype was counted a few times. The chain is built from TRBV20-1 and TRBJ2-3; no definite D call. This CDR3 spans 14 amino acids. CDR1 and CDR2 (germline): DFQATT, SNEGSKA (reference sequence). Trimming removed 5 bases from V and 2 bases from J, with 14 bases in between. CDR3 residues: CSALTLSLTDTQYF. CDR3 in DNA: TGCAGTGCTTTGACGCTTTCCCTCACAGATACGCAGTATTTT.

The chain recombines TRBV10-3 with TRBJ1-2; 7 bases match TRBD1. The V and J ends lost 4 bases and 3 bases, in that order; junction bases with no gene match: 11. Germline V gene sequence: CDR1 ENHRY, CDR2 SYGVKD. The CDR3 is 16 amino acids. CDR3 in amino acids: CAISVDRVQLDYGYTF. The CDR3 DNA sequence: TGTGCCATCAGTGTTGACAGGGTTCAACTCGACTATGGCTACACCTTC.

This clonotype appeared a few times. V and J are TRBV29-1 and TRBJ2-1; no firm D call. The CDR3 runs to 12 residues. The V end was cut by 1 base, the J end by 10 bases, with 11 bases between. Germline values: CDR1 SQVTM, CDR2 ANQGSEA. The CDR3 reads CSVEGGRAEQFF. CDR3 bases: TGCAGCGTTGAAGGAGGTCGGGCCGAGCAGTTCTTC.

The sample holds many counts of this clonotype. CDR3: CSVTAGGTEAFF. CDR3 coding DNA: TGCAGCGTTACGGCAGGGGGTACTGAAGCTTTCTTT. This chain uses TRBV29-1 with TRBJ1-1; 7 nucleotides match TRBD1. CDR1 and CDR2 from the germline V gene are SQVTM and ANQGSEA. CDR3 length: 12 amino acids. Unmatched junction bases numbered 5, after V lost 5 bases and J lost 5 bases.

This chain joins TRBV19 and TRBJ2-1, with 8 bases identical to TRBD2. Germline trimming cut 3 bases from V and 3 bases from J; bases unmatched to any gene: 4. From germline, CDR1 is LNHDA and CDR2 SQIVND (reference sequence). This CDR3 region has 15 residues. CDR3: CASSISAGDYNEQFF. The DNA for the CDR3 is TGTGCCAGTAGTATCTCAGCGGGGGACTACAATGAGCAGTTCTTC.

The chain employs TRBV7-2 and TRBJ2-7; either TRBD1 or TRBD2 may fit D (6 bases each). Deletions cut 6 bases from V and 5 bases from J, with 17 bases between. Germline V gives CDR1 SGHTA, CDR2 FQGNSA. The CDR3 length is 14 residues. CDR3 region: CASSPQRGEHEQYF. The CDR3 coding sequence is TGTGCCAGCAGTCCTCAGAGGGGGGAGCACGAGCAGTACTTC.

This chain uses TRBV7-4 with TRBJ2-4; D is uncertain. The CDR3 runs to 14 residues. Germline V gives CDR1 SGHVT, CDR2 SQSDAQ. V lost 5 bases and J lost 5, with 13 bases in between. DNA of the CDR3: TGTGCCAGCAGCCCCTCGACACAGCAAAACATTCAGTACTTC. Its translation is CASSPSTQQNIQYF.

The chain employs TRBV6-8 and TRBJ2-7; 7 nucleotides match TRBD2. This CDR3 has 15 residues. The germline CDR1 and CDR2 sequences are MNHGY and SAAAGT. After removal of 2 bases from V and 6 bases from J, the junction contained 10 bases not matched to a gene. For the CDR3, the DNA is TGTGCCAGCAGTTACGTTGGGGGGGGAGCGGCCGAGCAGTACTTC. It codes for CASSYVGGGAAEQYF.